This T cell receptor beta chain is from a study of OX40 agonist ivuxolimab in advanced cancers. Here immunoSEQ multiplex PCR was the method, and the copy in TCRdb shows in-frame clones only, minus some. The sample comprises 30,000 to 45,000 clones, 80% to 85% of which are singletons, and around a fifth rests with the top ten. The sequence derives from an adult with an advanced solid tumor such as melanoma, head and neck, liver or kidney cancer. The sample consisted of CD4+ or CD8+ T cells sorted from blood, taken in a trial of the OX40 agonist ivuxolimab.

CDR3 region: CASSKQGLGGYTF. CDR3 nucleotides: TGTGCCAGTAGTAAGCAGGGACTAGGGGGCTACACCTTC. The rearrangement joins TRBV19 to TRBJ1-2, with D maybe TRBD1 (5 bases). This CDR3 region has 13 residues. The V gene lost 4 bases and the J gene lost 8 bases, with 14 bases spanning the gap. Germline CDR1 reads LNHDA; CDR2 reads SQIVND (reference sequence).